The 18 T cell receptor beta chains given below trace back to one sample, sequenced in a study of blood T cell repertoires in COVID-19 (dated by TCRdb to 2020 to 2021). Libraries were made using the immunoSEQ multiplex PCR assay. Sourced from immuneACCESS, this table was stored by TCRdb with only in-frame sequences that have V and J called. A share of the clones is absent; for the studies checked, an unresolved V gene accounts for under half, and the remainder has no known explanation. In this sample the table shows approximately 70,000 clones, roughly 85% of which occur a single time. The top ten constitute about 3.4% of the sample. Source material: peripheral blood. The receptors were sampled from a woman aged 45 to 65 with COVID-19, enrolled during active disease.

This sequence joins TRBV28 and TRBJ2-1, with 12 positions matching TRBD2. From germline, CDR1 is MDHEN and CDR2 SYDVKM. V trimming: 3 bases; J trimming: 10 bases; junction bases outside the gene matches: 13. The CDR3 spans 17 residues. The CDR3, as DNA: TGTGCCAGCAGTTTGACAGGGCCGAGGACTAGCGGGATCGAGCAGTTCTTC. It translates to CASSLTGPRTSGIEQFF.

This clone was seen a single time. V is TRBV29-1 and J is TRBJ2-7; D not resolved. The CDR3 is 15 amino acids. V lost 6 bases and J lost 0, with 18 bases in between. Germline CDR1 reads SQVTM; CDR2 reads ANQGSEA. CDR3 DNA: TGCAGCGTACCCCGAGCAGCAGGCAGCTCCTACGAGCAGTACTTC. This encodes CSVPRAAGSSYEQYF.

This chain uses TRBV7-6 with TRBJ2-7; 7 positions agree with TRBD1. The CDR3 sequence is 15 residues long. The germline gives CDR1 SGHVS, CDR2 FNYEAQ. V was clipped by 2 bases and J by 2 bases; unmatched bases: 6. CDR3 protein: CASSLRPQGAYEQYF. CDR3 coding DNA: TGTGCCAGCAGCTTACGTCCGCAGGGGGCCTACGAGCAGTACTTC.

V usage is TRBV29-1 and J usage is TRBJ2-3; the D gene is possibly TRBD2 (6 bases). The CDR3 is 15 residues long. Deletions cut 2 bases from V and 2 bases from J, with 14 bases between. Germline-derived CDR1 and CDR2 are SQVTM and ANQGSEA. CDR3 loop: CSVERSGYSTDTQYF. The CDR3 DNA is TGCAGCGTTGAACGTAGCGGTTATTCCACAGATACGCAGTATTTT.

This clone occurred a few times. The CDR3 spells CASSPDRGPPDTQYF. CDR3 sequence (DNA): TGTGCCAGCAGCCCAGACAGGGGGCCCCCGGATACGCAGTATTTT. This chain uses TRBV5-5 with TRBJ2-3, with 10 bases identical to TRBD1. This CDR3 has 15 residues. The V gene end was trimmed by 4 bases and the J gene end by 6 bases; junction bases not matched to a gene: 8. The germline CDR1 and CDR2 sequences are SGHKS and YYEKEE (reference sequence).

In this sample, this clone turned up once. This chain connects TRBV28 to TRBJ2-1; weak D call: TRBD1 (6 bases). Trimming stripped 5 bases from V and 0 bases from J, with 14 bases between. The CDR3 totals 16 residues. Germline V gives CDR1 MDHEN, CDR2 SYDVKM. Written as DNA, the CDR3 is TGTGCCAGCAGTCCCAGGGGCCGGAGCTCCTACAATGAGCAGTTCTTC. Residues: CASSPRGRSSYNEQFF.

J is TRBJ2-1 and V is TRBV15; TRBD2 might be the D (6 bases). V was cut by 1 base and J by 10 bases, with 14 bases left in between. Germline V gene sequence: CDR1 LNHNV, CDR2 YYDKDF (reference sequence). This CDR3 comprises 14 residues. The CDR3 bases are TGTGCCACCAGCAGAGTTGGGGTCGCGGGGGAGCAGTTCTTC. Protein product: CATSRVGVAGEQFF.

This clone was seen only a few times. Here the CDR3 DNA reads TGTGCCAGCAGTCCCGGGTGGAATCAGCCCCAGCATTTT. As protein: CASSPGWNQPQHF. The chain uses TRBV27 and TRBJ1-5; D gene unclear. Germline V gene data show CDR1 as MNHEY and CDR2 as SMNVEV (reference sequence). This CDR3 has 13 residues. The germline V and J ends were trimmed by 5 bases and 4 bases, with 9 bases remaining between them.

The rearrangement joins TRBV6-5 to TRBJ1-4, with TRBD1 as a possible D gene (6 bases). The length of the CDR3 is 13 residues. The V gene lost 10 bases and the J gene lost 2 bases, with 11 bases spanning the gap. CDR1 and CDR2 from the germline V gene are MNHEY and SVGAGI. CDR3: CATKQGTNEKLFF. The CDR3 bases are TGTGCCACCAAACAGGGCACTAATGAAAAACTGTTTTTT.

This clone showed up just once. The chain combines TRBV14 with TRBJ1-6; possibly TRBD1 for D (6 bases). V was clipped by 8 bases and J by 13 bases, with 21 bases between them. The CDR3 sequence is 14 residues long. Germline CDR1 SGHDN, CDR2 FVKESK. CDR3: CASGGRWDTGPLHF. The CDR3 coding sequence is TGTGCCAGCGGAGGTCGATGGGACACCGGCCCCCTCCACTTT.

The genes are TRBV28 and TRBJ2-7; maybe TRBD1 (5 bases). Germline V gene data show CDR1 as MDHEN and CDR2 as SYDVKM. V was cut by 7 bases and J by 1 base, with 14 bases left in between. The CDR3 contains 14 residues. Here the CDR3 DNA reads TGTGCCAGCACTCCCACACAGGATTCCTACGAGCAGTACTTC. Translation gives CASTPTQDSYEQYF.

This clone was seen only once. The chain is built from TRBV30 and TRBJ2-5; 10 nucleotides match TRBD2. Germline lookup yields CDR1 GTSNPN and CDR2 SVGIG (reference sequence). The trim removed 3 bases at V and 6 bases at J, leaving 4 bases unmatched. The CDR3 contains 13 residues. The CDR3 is CAWSPSGGKTQYF. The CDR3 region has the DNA TGTGCCTGGAGCCCTAGCGGGGGAAAGACCCAGTACTTC.

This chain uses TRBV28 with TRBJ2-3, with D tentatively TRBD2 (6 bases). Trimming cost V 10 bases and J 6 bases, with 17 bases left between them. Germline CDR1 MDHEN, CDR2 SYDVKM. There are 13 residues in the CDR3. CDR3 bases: TGTGCCACCAGAAAGGGAGGAAGGGATACGCAGTATTTT. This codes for CATRKGGRDTQYF.

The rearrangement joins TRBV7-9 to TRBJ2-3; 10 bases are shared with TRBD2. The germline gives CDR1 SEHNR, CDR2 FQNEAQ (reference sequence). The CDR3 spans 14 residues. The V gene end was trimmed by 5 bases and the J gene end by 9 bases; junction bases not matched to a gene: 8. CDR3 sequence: CASSESSGSVTQYF. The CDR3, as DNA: TGTGCCAGCAGCGAGTCTAGCGGGAGTGTGACGCAGTATTTT. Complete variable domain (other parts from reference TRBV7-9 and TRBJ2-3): DTGVSQNPRHKITKRGQNVTFRCDPISEHNRLYWYRQTLGQGPEFLTYFQNEAQLEKSRLLSDRFSAERPKGSFSTLEIQRTEQGDSAMYLCASSESSGSVTQYFGPGTRLTVL.

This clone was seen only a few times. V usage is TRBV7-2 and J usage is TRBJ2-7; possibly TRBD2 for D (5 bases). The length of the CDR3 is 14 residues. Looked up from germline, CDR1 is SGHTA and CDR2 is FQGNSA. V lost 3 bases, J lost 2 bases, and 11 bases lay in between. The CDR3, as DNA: TGTGCCAGCAGCTTGGAGGCGTCGACCTACGAGCAGTACTTC. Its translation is CASSLEASTYEQYF. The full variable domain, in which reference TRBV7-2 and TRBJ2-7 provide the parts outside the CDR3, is GAGVSQSPSNKVTEKGKDVELRCDPISGHTALYWYRQSLGQGLEFLIYFQGNSAPDKSGLPSDRFSAERTGGSVSTLTIQRTQQEDSAVYLCASSLEASTYEQYFGPGTRLTVT.

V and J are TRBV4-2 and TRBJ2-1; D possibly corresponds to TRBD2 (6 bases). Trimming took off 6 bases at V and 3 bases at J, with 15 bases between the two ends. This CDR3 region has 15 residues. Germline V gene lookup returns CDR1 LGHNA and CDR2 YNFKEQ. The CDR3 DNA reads TGTGCCAGCAGTCCCGGGACTCCCGACTACAATGAGCAGTTCTTC. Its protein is CASSPGTPDYNEQFF.

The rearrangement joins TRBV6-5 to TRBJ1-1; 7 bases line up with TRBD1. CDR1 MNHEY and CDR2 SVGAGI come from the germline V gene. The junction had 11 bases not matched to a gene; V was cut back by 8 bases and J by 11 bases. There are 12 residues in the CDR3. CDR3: CASYDGTAEAFF. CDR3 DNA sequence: TGTGCCAGCTACGATGGGACAGCCGAGGCTTTCTTT.

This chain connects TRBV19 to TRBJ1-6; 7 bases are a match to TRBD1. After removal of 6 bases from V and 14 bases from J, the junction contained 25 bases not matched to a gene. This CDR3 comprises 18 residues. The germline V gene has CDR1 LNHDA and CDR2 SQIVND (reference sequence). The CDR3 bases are TGTGCCAGTAGCCAAACGAAAATGGGGACGGGAAAAGGGGGCACCCTCCACTTT. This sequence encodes CASSQTKMGTGKGGTLHF.